The sequence of this T cell receptor beta chain was determined in a study of blood T cell repertoires in COVID-19. Across the study: From T cells, B-cell-depleted T cells, or PBMCs came the material, which was cDNA or gDNA.

CDR3 length: 15 amino acids. Germline V gene sequence: CDR1 MGHDK, CDR2 SYGVNS. With 6 bases clipped from V and 4 bases from J, the junction kept 10 bases outside the gene matches. Under the authors' procedure: Estimation of nucleated cell counts relied on the amplification of reference gene primers. The data were produced by immunoSEQ multiplex PCR, yet TCRdb's version contains in-frame clones alone and is incomplete. V and J calls and clone size are as listed in that table; D and trimming were resolved from the DNA. The table lists about 93,000 clones, 80% of them singletons. Sequencing input: peripheral blood. The clonotype comes from a human donor in a cohort sampled during active COVID-19. The chain joins TRBV25-1 to TRBJ2-5; 8 bases fit TRBD2. CDR3 protein: CASSSAGGVRETQYF. CDR3 nucleotides: TGTGCCAGCAGCAGCGCGGGAGGAGTTCGAGAGACCCAGTACTTC.